Reported below is one T cell receptor beta chain. TCRdb independently ran MiXCR on the 5' RACE reads; one entry per CDR3 protein. The sample lists under 250,000 distinct CDR3 sequences; 9.5% were seen once. The sample is drawn from a study of T-cell memory formation after mild COVID-19. Background on the study: Largely, the TCR clusters proved donor specific.

Trimming pared 1 base from V and 3 bases from J, leaving 6 bases between. This CDR3 comprises 14 residues. Germline assignment: CDR1 KGHSH and CDR2 LQKENI. The sequence was collected from a man between 18 and 29 years old who had mild COVID-19 (a few samples of this study predate the infection). Cell type and time point are not known. The rearrangement links TRBV18 to TRBJ2-2; D is ambiguous. Sequenced input: PBMCs or a T cell subset sorted from them (not recorded which). The CDR3 spells CASSPQWDTGELFF. CDR3 nucleotide sequence: TGTGCCAGCTCACCACAGTGGGACACCGGGGAGCTGTTTTTT.